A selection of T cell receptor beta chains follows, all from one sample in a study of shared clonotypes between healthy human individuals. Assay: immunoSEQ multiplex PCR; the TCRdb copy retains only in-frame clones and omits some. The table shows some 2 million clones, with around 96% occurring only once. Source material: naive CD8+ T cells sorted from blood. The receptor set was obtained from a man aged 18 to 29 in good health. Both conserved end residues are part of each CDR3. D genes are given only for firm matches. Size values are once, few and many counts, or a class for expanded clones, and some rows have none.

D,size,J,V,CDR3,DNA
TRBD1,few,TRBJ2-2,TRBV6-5,CASSQGAGELFF,TGTGCCAGCAGCCAGGGGGCCGGGGAGCTGTTTTTT
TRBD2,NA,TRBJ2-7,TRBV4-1,CASSWKETPGLGVSEQYF,TGCGCCAGCAGCTGGAAGGAAACCCCGGGACTAGGCGTCTCCGAGCAGTACTTC
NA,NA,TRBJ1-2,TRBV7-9,CASRMGNYGYTF,TGTGCCAGCCGTATGGGCAACTATGGCTACACCTTC
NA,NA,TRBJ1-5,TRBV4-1,CASSQVVGKTNQPQHF,TGCGCCAGCAGCCAAGTGGTGGGGAAAACGAATCAGCCCCAGCATTTT
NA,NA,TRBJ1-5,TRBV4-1,CASSQDLWGSGQPQHF,TGCGCCAGCAGCCAAGATCTCTGGGGGTCGGGGCAGCCCCAGCATTTT
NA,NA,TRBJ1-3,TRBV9,CASSINGDNSGNTIYF,TGTGCCAGCAGCATAAACGGAGACAACTCTGGAAACACCATATATTTT
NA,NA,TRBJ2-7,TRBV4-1,CASSQDPTGFESQWEQYF,TGCGCCAGCAGCCAAGACCCTACCGGGTTCGAAAGCCAGTGGGAGCAGTACTTC
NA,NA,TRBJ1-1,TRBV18,CASSPLDKNTEAFF,TGTGCCAGCTCACCCCTGGACAAGAACACTGAAGCTTTCTTT
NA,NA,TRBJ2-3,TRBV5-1,CASSFTGRGSTDTQYF,TGCGCCAGCAGCTTCACGGGGCGGGGAAGCACAGATACGCAGTATTTT
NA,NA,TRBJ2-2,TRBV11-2,CASSLGSYTGELFF,TGTGCCAGCAGCTTAGGCTCGTACACCGGGGAGCTGTTTTTT
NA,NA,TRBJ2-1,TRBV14,CASSQVLEGTEQFF,TGTGCCAGCAGCCAAGTATTAGAAGGCACTGAGCAGTTCTTC
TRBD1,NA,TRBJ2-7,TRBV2,CASPGQRPYEQYF,TGTGCCAGCCCGGGACAGCGTCCCTACGAGCAGTACTTC
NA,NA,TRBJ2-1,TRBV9,CASSVDGNRQFF,TGTGCCAGCAGCGTAGATGGGAATCGGCAGTTCTTC
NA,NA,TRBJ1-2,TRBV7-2,CASSLDWGNYGYTF,TGTGCCAGCAGCTTAGACTGGGGAAACTATGGCTACACCTTC
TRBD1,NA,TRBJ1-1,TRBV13,CASSLDRGLDAFF,TGTGCCAGCAGCTTGGACAGGGGGCTCGACGCTTTCTTT
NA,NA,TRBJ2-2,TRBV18,CASSLSFAGELFF,TGTGCCAGCTCCCTATCTTTCGCCGGGGAGCTGTTTTTT
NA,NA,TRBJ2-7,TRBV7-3,CASSLGDSSYEQYF,TGTGCCAGCAGCTTAGGGGATAGCTCCTACGAGCAGTACTTC
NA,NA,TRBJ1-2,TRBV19,CASSIDVESYGYTF,TGTGCCAGTAGTATAGATGTGGAGAGCTATGGCTACACCTTC
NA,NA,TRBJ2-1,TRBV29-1,CSVELTRSQNEQFF,TGCAGCGTTGAGCTAACCCGCAGTCAAAATGAGCAGTTCTTC
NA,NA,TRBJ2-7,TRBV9,CASSVVQAYEQYF,TGTGCCAGCAGCGTAGTCCAGGCCTACGAGCAGTACTTC
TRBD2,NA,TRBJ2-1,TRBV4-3,CASSQGGPHNEQFF,TGCGCCAGCAGCCAGGGAGGGCCTCACAATGAGCAGTTCTTC
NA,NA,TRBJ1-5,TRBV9,CASSVEDGDQPQHF,TGTGCCAGCAGCGTAGAAGATGGGGATCAGCCCCAGCATTTT
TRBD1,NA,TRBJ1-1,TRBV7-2,CASSLRQGLYRVNTEAFF,TGTGCCAGCAGCCTTCGACAGGGACTCTACCGGGTGAACACTGAAGCTTTCTTT
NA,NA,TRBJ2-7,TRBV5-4,CASSLGGNYEQYF,TGTGCCAGCAGCTTGGGCGGTAACTACGAGCAGTACTTC
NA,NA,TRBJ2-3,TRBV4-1,CASSQVRGLRDEDTQYF,TGCGCCAGCAGCCAAGTGAGGGGGCTGCGGGATGAAGATACGCAGTATTTT
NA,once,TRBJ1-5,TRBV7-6,CASSPSPRTEYNQPQHF,TGTGCCAGCAGCCCCAGCCCTCGGACAGAGTACAATCAGCCCCAGCATTTT
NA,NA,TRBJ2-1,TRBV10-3,CAIRLDDYNEQFF,TGTGCCATCAGATTGGACGACTACAATGAGCAGTTCTTC
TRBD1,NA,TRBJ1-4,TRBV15,CATSRDRGPGEKLFF,TGTGCCACCAGCAGAGATAGGGGGCCGGGCGAAAAACTGTTTTTT
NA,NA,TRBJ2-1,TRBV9,CASSVAARGGSNEQFF,TGTGCCAGCAGCGTAGCCGCCAGGGGAGGGTCCAATGAGCAGTTCTTC
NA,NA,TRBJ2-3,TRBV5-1,CASSPDSDTDTQYF,TGCGCCAGCAGCCCGGACAGCGACACAGATACGCAGTATTTT